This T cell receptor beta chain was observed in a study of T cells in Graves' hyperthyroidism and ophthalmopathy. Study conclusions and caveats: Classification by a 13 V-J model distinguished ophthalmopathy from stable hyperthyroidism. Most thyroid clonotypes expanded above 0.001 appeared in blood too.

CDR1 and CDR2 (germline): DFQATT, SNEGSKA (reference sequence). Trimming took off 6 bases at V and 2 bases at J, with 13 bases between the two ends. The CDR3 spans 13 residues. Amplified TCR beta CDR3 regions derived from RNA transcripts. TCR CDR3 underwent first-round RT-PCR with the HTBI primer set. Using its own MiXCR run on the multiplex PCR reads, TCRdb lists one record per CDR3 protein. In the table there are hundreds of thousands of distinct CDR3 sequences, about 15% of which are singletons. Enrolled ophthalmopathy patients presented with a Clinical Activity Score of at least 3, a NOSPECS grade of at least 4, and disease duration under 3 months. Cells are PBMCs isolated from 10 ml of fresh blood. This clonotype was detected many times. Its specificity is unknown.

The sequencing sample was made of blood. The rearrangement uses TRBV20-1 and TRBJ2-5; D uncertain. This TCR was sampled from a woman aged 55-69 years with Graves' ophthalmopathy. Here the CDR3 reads CSAWWSSQETQYF. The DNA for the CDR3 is TGCAGTGCCTGGTGGAGTAGTCAAGAGACCCAGTACTTC.